These 2 T cell receptor beta chains were all obtained from the same sample, sequenced in a study of T cell repertoires in cytomegalovirus infection. In TCRdb, the reads were re-called with MiXCR into one record per CDR3 protein. The table lists about 190,000 distinct CDR3 sequences, 9.5% of them singletons. Specimen: PBMCs. The source is a human donor in good health (CMV status not recorded). Some clones in this sample may be carry-over from other donors' samples.

The rearrangement joins TRBV6-2 or TRBV6-3 to TRBJ2-3; D tentatively reads TRBD1 or TRBD2 (5 bases each). The CDR3 totals 13 residues. Germline V gives CDR1 MNHEY, CDR2 SVGEGT. V was shortened by 5 bases and J by 6 bases, with 12 bases between the two germline ends. The CDR3: CASSPGGLDTQYF. Written as DNA, the CDR3 is TGTGCCAGCAGTCCTGGGGGTCTGGATACGCAGTATTTT.

This clonotype has a count of ten or more. CDR3 amino acids: CASSLDRGFWNTEAFF. The CDR3 coding sequence is TGTGCCAGCAGCTTAGATAGGGGTTTCTGGAACACTGAAGCTTTCTTT. The chain joins TRBV7-2 to TRBJ1-1; D is perhaps TRBD1 (5 bases). The CDR3 is 16 amino acids. Looked up from germline, CDR1 is SGHTA and CDR2 is FQGNSA. V was pared by 1 base and J by 1 base, with 13 bases between.